A single sample is the source of the 8 T cell receptor beta chains below, sequenced in a study of spatial heterogeneity in lung cancer (dated by TCRdb to between 2019 and 2020). Read against the paper, the sample's time point label means: sample taken at primary tumor resection. For TCR sequencing, whole RNA was extracted from tumor and nontumor lung tissue, or from cryopreserved PBMC samples, and no cell sorting was done. Libraries were constructed by 5' RACE. Data came from a NextSeq 500. Starting from the raw public reads, TCRdb applied fastp trimming at Q25, assembled clones with MiXCR and retained in-frame beta chains. Under each unique CDR3 protein, matching rows form one entry showing the most common genes and DNA. The sample profile shows 7,200 or so distinct CDR3 sequences; about 3.7% of them were found once. The ten largest clones take up 23% of the sample. This specimen was normal lung tissue next to the tumor, taken at surgery. These receptors were collected from a female donor with early-stage non-small cell lung cancer.

The table lists this clonotype with many counts. With the library built for alpha chains, this beta chain is off target and its frequency is not meaningful. The chain combines TRBV5-1 with TRBJ2-7, with D tentatively TRBD1 (6 bases). CDR3 length: 12 residues. V was pared by 2 bases and J by 4 bases, with 7 bases between. Germline CDR1 is SGHRS and CDR2 is YFSETQ. The CDR3 nucleotides are TGCGCCAGCAGCTTTGGACAGTACGAGCAGTACTTC. Protein sequence: CASSFGQYEQYF.

This clonotype has at least ten counts. Since it is a stray read in a library aimed at alpha chains, this beta chain has a size that is not meaningful. J is TRBJ1-6 and V is TRBV20-1; perhaps TRBD1 as D (6 bases). The CDR3 sequence is 15 residues long. Germline-derived CDR1 and CDR2 are DFQATT and SNEGSKA (reference sequence). Trimming removed 0 bases at V and 11 bases at J, with 17 bases between. CDR3 residues: CSAREDGGRGTPLHF. CDR3 bases: TGCAGTGCTAGAGAGGATGGGGGGCGCGGGACACCCCTCCACTTT.

This clonotype was counted at least ten times. This beta chain is a stray sequence in a library constructed for alpha chains; its clone size is not meaningful. The chain links TRBV19 to TRBJ1-5; maybe TRBD1 (5 bases). Trimming left V 4 bases short and J 0 bases short, with 13 bases between. This CDR3 region has 16 residues. Per germline, CDR1 LNHDA and CDR2 SQIVND (reference sequence). CDR3 amino acids: CASSTFRGVSNQPQHF. CDR3 bases: TGTGCCAGTAGTACCTTCCGGGGGGTTAGCAATCAGCCCCAGCATTTT.

This clonotype ranks as medium-sized. As an off-target read in a library built for alpha chains, this beta chain has a frequency of little significance. The rearrangement joins TRBV9 to TRBJ1-2; 10 nucleotides agree with TRBD1. The CDR3 runs to 14 residues. Germline CDR1 SGDLS, CDR2 YYNGEE. Trimming removed 3 bases from V and 4 bases from J; junction bases left unmatched: 3. CDR3 region: CASSGGQGSYGYTF. The CDR3, as DNA: TGTGCCAGCAGCGGGGGACAGGGGTCCTATGGCTACACCTTC.

This clonotype is medium-sized within its sample. A library prepared for alpha chains yielded this beta chain as an off-target read; its size is of little meaning. The V call is TRBV28, the J call TRBJ2-6; possible D gene TRBD1, 5 bases. Deletions cut 3 bases from V and 2 bases from J, with 8 bases between. The CDR3 is made up of 15 amino acids. Germline lookup yields CDR1 MDHEN and CDR2 SYDVKM. The CDR3 protein is CASSFQGAGANVLTF. The CDR3 DNA reads as TGTGCCAGCAGTTTTCAGGGTGCTGGGGCCAACGTCCTGACTTTC. The variable domain in full, completed from reference TRBV28 and TRBJ2-6, reads DVKVTQSSRYLVKRTGEKVFLECVQDMDHENMFWYRQDPGLGLRLIYFSYDVKMKEKGDIPEGYSVSREKKERFSLILESASTNQTSMYLCASSFQGAGANVLTFGAGSRLTVL.

This clonotype was counted at least ten times. This beta chain is off target for a library built for alpha chains, so its abundance means little. The rearrangement links TRBV4-2 to TRBJ2-3; no clear D. Germline V CDR1 and CDR2: LGHNA, YNFKEQ. This CDR3 has 15 amino acids. V was pared by 1 base and J by 2 bases, with 10 bases between. Written as DNA, the CDR3 is TGTGCCAGCAGCCAAGGTGTGCGGTCCACAGATACGCAGTATTTT. This gives the protein CASSQGVRSTDTQYF.

This clonotype rates as medium-sized. This beta chain is an unintended read in a library built for alpha chains; its size means little. This sequence joins TRBV4-3 and TRBJ2-4, with TRBD1 identical over 7 bases. The CDR3 runs to 13 residues. V was clipped by 4 bases and J by 5 bases; unmatched bases: 2. CDR1 is LGHNA and CDR2 is YSLEER in the germline V gene. CDR3 region: CASSRDSENIQYF. The CDR3 nucleotides are TGCGCCAGCAGCCGGGACAGCGAAAACATTCAGTACTTC.

At least ten counts were recorded for this clonotype. This beta chain came through as a stray read in a library set up for alpha chains, and its size says little. CDR3 coding DNA: TGTGCCAGCGCTTTTAGGGGACAGCCGACAGATACGCAGTATTTT. It translates to CASAFRGQPTDTQYF. The V and J genes are TRBV7-2 and TRBJ2-3; 7 bases fit TRBD1. CDR1 and CDR2 from the germline V gene are SGHTA and FQGNSA. This CDR3 has 15 amino acids. The V and J ends lost 8 bases and 3 bases, in that order; junction bases with no gene match: 11.